The 13 T cell receptor beta chains in this list originate from one sample, sequenced in a study of cytomegalovirus exposure and HLA in healthy donors. Measured with immunoSEQ multiplex PCR; TCRdb has only the in-frame clones, and not every one. This table holds some 130,000 clones, 86% found once. The sequenced sample was PBMCs. These receptors were collected from a man younger than 30 in good health and CMV-seronegative.

The chain uses TRBV27 and TRBJ2-3; 7 positions match TRBD1. The CDR3 has 14 residues. Germline assignment: CDR1 MNHEY and CDR2 SMNVEV (reference sequence). The ends lost 6 bases at V and 8 bases at J; junction bases unmatched: 11. In DNA form, the CDR3 reads TGTGCCAGCAGGATCACAGGGGCCCCTGCTACGCAGTATTTT. This translates into CASRITGAPATQYF.

The CDR3 sequence: CATSRGPPEKLFF. The CDR3 DNA is TGTGCCACCAGCAGGGGCCCTCCTGAAAAACTGTTTTTT. J is TRBJ1-4 and V is TRBV15, with no clear D. This CDR3 region has 13 residues. The V end lost 3 bases, the J end lost 7 bases, and 9 bases lay between the germline ends. The germline V gene has CDR1 LNHNV and CDR2 YYDKDF (reference sequence).

The sample holds a few counts of this clone. The CDR3 DNA sequence: TGTGCCTGGGAGACGACAGGGAAAGGCTACACCTTC. Encoded protein: CAWETTGKGYTF. The J gene is TRBJ1-2, the V gene TRBV30; 7 nucleotides match TRBD1. The V segment lost 5 bases and the J segment 8 bases; nucleotides outside the gene matches: 8. The CDR3 covers 12 residues. Per germline, CDR1 GTSNPN and CDR2 SVGIG (reference sequence). Drawing the rest from reference TRBV30 and TRBJ1-2, the complete variable domain is SQTIHQWPATLVQPVGSPLSLECTVEGTSNPNLYWYRQAAGRGLQLLFYSVGIGQISSEVPQNLSASRPQDRQFILSSKKLLLSDSGFYLCAWETTGKGYTFGSGTRLTVV.

The V and J genes are TRBV9 and TRBJ2-5, with TRBD2 matching over 8 bases. The CDR3 sequence is 16 residues long. Germline-derived CDR1 and CDR2 are SGDLS and YYNGEE. V shed 4 bases and J 5 bases; nucleotides not matched to a gene: 13. In DNA form, the CDR3 reads TGTGCCAGCAGCCCACCGGGCGGGGGGACGGGGGAGACCCAGTACTTC. It translates to CASSPPGGGTGETQYF.

The rearrangement links TRBV27 to TRBJ2-1; 8 positions agree with TRBD2. The CDR3 runs 16 residues. The ends lost 7 bases at V and 2 bases at J; junction bases unmatched: 10. Germline-derived CDR1 and CDR2 are MNHEY and SMNVEV (reference sequence). The CDR3 DNA follows: TGTGCCAGCACCGCGGGGGGCGGGAGTGCCTACAATGAGCAGTTCTTC. It yields the protein CASTAGGGSAYNEQFF.

On this clone: Being one base from a much bigger clone, this may be a read error. The V call is TRBV6-6, the J call TRBJ2-1; 9 bases align to TRBD2. This CDR3 spans 13 amino acids. The J segment lost 5 bases and the V segment lost 5 bases, leaving 1 base of the junction unmatched. CDR1 is MNHNY and CDR2 is SVGAGI in the germline V gene (reference sequence). The CDR3 DNA sequence: TGTGCCAGCAGTGAGCGGGGGGACAATGAGCAGTTCTTC. Protein sequence: CASSERGDNEQFF.

The V and J genes are TRBV30 and TRBJ2-5; the match to TRBD2 covers 12 bases. Germline V gives CDR1 GTSNPN, CDR2 SVGIG (reference sequence). The CDR3 loop spans 16 amino acids. V trimming: 2 bases; J trimming: 0 bases; junction bases outside the gene matches: 4. The CDR3 DNA follows: TGTGCCTGGAGTAGAGGACTAGCGGGATACCAAGAGACCCAGTACTTC. Translated, it gives CAWSRGLAGYQETQYF.

The rearrangement joins TRBV28 to TRBJ1-2; 7 positions match TRBD1. Germline CDR1 is MDHEN and CDR2 is SYDVKM. CDR3 length: 12 amino acids. V lost 0 bases, J lost 10 bases, and 2 bases stayed unmatched. CDR3 coding DNA: TGTGCCAGCAGTTTATGGGGACAGAACTACACCTTC. Its translation is CASSLWGQNYTF.

The chain combines TRBV6-1 with TRBJ2-3; D uncertain. CDR1 is MNHNS and CDR2 is SASEGT in the germline V gene. The CDR3 is made up of 14 amino acids. V was clipped by 5 bases and J by 2 bases, with 11 bases between them. As DNA, the CDR3 is TGTGCCAGCAGTAGAGACGGAGCCACAGATACGCAGTATTTT. This codes for CASSRDGATDTQYF.

The V and J genes are TRBV10-3 and TRBJ2-3, with D possibly being TRBD2 (5 bases). CDR1 and CDR2 (germline): ENHRY, SYGVKD. V was trimmed by 10 bases and J by 0 bases, leaving 14 bases between them. CDR3 length: 14 amino acids. The DNA for the CDR3 is TGTGCCAGCCTAGCCGGTTCTAGCACAGATACGCAGTATTTT. Its protein product is CASLAGSSTDTQYF.

The chain uses TRBV27 and TRBJ1-5; possibly TRBD1 for D (6 bases). V was clipped by 5 bases and J by 7 bases, with 15 bases between them. The CDR3 has 14 amino acids. Germline CDR1 and CDR2: MNHEY and SMNVEV (reference sequence). CDR3 in DNA: TGTGCCAGCAGTCGAAAGGGGGAGAACCAGCCCCAGCATTTT. Protein sequence: CASSRKGENQPQHF.

The rearrangement joins TRBV6-5 to TRBJ1-1, with TRBD1 as a possible D gene (5 bases). Germline V gene data show CDR1 as MNHEY and CDR2 as SVGAGI. The CDR3 has 14 residues. V dropped 2 bases and J dropped 5 bases, with 12 bases sitting between them. The CDR3 DNA reads as TGTGCCAGCAGTTACAAGTGGGGGGGGACTGAAGCTTTCTTT. The encoded protein is CASSYKWGGTEAFF.

CDR3 protein: CASSVGQGGSPLHF. The CDR3 DNA follows: TGTGCCAGCAGCGTTGGGCAGGGGGGTTCACCCCTCCACTTT. This chain joins TRBV9 and TRBJ1-6; TRBD1 agrees at 7 bases. V gave up 2 bases and J gave up 9 bases; unmatched junction bases: 5. CDR1 and CDR2 from the germline V gene are SGDLS and YYNGEE. There are 14 residues in the CDR3.